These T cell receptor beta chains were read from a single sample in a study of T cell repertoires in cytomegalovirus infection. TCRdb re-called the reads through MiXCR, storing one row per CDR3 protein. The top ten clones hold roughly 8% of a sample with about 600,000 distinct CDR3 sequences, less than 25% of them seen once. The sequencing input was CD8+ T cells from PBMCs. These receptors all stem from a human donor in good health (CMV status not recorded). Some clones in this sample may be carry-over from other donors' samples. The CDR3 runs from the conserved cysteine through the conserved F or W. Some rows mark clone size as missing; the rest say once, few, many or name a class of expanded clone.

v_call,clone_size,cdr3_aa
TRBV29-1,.,CSVDALGLASYYNEQFF
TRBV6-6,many,CASSYSNSGGAAELFETQYF
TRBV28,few,CASSFRSLTGTGFRDTQYF
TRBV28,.,CASSALAGGRTDTQYF
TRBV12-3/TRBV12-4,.,CASSGSYYEQYF
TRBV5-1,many,CASSWRGSDNEQFF
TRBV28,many,CASSPLERRTDTQYF
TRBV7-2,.,CASSLVGGGSTDTQYF
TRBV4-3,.,CASSQVMRGYATDTQYF
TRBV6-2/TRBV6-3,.,CASSLTEMNTEAFF
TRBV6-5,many,CASSYYGANAEQYF
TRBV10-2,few,CASEGSTDTQYF
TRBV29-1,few,CSVDQGGYTF
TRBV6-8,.,CASSQSPDRRETQYF
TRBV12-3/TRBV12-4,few,CASSFIMETDPPETQYF
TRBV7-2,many,CASSFLPGMNTEAFF
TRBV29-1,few,CSAGTGLGELFF
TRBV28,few,CASSLLRNNQPQHF
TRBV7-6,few,CASSFTGHNEQFF
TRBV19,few,CASTSFGQGIAEAFF
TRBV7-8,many,CASSQDRRGRLRNTGELFF
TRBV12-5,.,CASGFKTGGAFGELFF
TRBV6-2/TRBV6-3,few,CASSYSKESGYNEQFF
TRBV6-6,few,CASSPMSSSGYGYTF